These 9 T cell receptor beta chains came from one sample sequenced in a study of blood T cells in healthy people across ages. Through a sample-barcoded 5' primer and a J-beta primer mix, a second PCR was run for about 7 to 12 cycles. TCRdb independently ran MiXCR on the 5' RACE reads; one entry per CDR3 protein. The table shows over 950,000 distinct CDR3 sequences, with around two fifths occurring only once. Sample: blood. The receptors shown here come from a young man in good health.

The V call is TRBV20-1, the J call TRBJ2-2; TRBD1 matches at 7 bases. CDR3 length: 18 amino acids. V shed 0 bases, J shed 4 bases, and the junction held 14 bases outside the gene matches. The germline V gene encodes CDR1 DFQATT and CDR2 SNEGSKA (reference sequence). Here the CDR3 reads CSARDSPGQGDGTGELFF. CDR3 nucleotides: TGCAGTGCTAGAGACTCCCCGGGGCAGGGGGATGGCACCGGGGAGCTGTTTTTT.

The V call is TRBV10-3, the J call TRBJ2-3, with D perhaps matching TRBD1 (5 bases). The CDR3 length is 16 residues. Germline-derived CDR1 and CDR2 are ENHRY and SYGVKD. V lost 0 bases and J 1 base, leaving 11 bases between the germline ends. CDR3 nucleotide sequence: TGTGCCATCAGTGAGTCCCGACAGCTTGGCACAGATACGCAGTATTTT. Its translation is CAISESRQLGTDTQYF.

This clonotype was picked up many times. This chain uses TRBV9 with TRBJ2-1; the D gene is possibly TRBD2 (5 bases). This CDR3 is built from 15 residues. V lost 4 bases, J lost 0 bases, and 11 bases lay in between. Germline assignment: CDR1 SGDLS and CDR2 YYNGEE. The CDR3 region has the DNA TGTGCCAGCAGCCGGCTGGGGAGCTCCTACAATGAGCAGTTCTTC. Its protein is CASSRLGSSYNEQFF.

The chain links TRBV4-1 to TRBJ1-2, with D uncertain. The CDR3 consists of 16 residues. The V gene's germline CDR1 is MGHRA and CDR2 YSYEKL. The V end was cut by 4 bases, the J end by 1 base, with 16 bases between. The CDR3 nucleotides are TGCGCCAGCAGCCCTCAGACCGGTTCTCGTAACTATGGCTACACCTTC. It encodes CASSPQTGSRNYGYTF.

V usage is TRBV7-9 and J usage is TRBJ2-1, with 7 bases matching TRBD2. V dropped 5 bases and J dropped 0; count of bases not matched to a gene: 10. CDR1 and CDR2 (germline): SEHNR, FQNEAQ (reference sequence). The CDR3 is made up of 17 amino acids. The CDR3 nucleotides are TGTGCCAGCAGCCCCAGAACTAGCGAAAGCTCCTACAATGAGCAGTTCTTC. It encodes CASSPRTSESSYNEQFF. The whole variable domain, filled in from reference TRBV7-9 and TRBJ2-1, reads DTGVSQNPRHKITKRGQNVTFRCDPISEHNRLYWYRQTLGQGPEFLTYFQNEAQLEKSRLLSDRFSAERPKGSFSTLEIQRTEQGDSAMYLCASSPRTSESSYNEQFFGPGTRLTVL.

The chain combines TRBV13 with TRBJ2-3; TRBD2 is a possible D gene (5 bases). Trimming cost V 5 bases and J 0 bases, with 12 bases left between them. The CDR3 consists of 15 residues. Germline-derived CDR1 and CDR2 are PRHDT and FYEKMQ (reference sequence). The CDR3 sequence: CASSQIASSTDTQYF. As DNA, the CDR3 is TGTGCCAGCAGCCAAATAGCGAGTAGCACAGATACGCAGTATTTT.

The chain uses TRBV20-1 and TRBJ2-1, with D possibly being TRBD1 (6 bases). V was shortened by 0 bases and J by 4 bases, with 19 bases between the two germline ends. CDR3 length equals 17 residues. Germline loops: CDR1 DFQATT, CDR2 SNEGSKA (reference sequence). CDR3 residues: CSARDRSGRGVYNEQFF. Written as DNA, the CDR3 is TGCAGTGCTAGAGATCGGTCGGGCAGGGGAGTTTACAATGAGCAGTTCTTC.

V is TRBV9 and J is TRBJ2-5, with D possibly matching TRBD2 (5 bases). The CDR3 sequence is 15 residues long. The V end lost 0 bases, the J end lost 11 bases, and 20 bases lay between the germline ends. CDR1 is SGDLS, CDR2 YYNGEE, per germline. CDR3 residues: CASSVARIEGHEQYF. DNA for the CDR3: TGTGCCAGCAGCGTAGCGAGAATAGAGGGTCATGAGCAGTACTTC.

This rearrangement joins TRBV19 to TRBJ2-1, with D perhaps TRBD1 or TRBD2 (5 bases each). The CDR3 sequence is 12 residues long. Germline V gives CDR1 LNHDA, CDR2 SQIVND (reference sequence). V was cut by 7 bases and J by 2 bases, with 6 bases left in between. CDR3 protein: CASKGPYNEQFF. DNA of the CDR3: TGTGCCAGTAAGGGACCCTACAATGAGCAGTTCTTC.